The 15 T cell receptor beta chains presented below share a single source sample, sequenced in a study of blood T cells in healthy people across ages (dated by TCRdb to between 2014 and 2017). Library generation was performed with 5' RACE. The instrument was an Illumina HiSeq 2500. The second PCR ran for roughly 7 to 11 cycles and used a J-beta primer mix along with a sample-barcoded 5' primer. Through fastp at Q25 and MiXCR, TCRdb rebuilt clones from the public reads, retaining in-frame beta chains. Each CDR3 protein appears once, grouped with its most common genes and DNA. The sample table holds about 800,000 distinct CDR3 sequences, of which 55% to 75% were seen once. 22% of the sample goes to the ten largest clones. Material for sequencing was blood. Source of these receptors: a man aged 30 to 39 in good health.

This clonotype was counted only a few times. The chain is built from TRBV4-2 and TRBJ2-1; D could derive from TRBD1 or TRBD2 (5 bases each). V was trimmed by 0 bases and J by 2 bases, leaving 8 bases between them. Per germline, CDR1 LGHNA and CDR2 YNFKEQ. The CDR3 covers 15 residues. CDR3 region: CASSQESGPYNEQFF. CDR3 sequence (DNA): TGTGCCAGCAGCCAAGAATCGGGGCCCTACAATGAGCAGTTCTTC.

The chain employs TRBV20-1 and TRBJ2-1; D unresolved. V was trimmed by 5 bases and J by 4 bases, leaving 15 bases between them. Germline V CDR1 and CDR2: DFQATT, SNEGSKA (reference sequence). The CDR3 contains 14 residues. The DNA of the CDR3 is TGCAGTGCTCGGTCCTCGTTGGGGTACAATGAGCAGTTCTTC. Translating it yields CSARSSLGYNEQFF.

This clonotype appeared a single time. CDR3: CASSSAGGIEWTIQYF. The CDR3 nucleotides are TGTGCCAGCAGTTCGGCCGGGGGCATCGAATGGACAATTCAGTACTTC. V and J are TRBV12-3 or TRBV12-4 and TRBJ2-4; D tentatively fits TRBD1 or TRBD2 (6 bases each). V lost 4 bases and J lost 10, with 23 bases in between. The CDR3 sequence is 16 residues long.

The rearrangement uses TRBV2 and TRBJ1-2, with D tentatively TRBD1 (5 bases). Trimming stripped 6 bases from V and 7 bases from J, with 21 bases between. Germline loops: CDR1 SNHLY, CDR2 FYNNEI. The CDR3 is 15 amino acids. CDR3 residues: CASSLLLGGTGGYTF. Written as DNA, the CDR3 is TGTGCCAGCAGCCTCCTTCTTGGAGGAACAGGTGGCTACACCTTC.

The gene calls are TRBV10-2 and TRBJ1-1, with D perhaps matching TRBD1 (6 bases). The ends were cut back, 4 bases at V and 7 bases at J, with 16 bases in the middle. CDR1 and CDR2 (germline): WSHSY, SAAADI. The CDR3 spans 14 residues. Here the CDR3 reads CASSVGGLLNEAFF. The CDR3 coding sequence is TGCGCCAGCAGTGTAGGGGGGCTCCTGAATGAAGCTTTCTTT.

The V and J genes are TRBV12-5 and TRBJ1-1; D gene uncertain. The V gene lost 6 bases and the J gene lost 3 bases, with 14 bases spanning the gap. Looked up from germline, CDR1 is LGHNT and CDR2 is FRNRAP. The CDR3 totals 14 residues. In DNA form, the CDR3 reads TGTGCTAGTGGGTCGGGCAACGGGGACACTGAAGCTTTCTTT. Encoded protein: CASGSGNGDTEAFF.

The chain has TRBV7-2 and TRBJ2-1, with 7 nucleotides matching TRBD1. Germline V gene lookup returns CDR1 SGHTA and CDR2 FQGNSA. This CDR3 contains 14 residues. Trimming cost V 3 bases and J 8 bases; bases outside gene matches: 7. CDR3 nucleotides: TGTGCCAGCAGCTTTGGGACAGTATCCGATGAGCAGTTCTTC. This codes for CASSFGTVSDEQFF.

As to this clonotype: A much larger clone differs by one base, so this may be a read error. CDR3 bases: TGCAGTGCTAGAGAGAGGGGCGTAGAGACCCAGTACTTC. It translates to CSARERGVETQYF. The chain couples TRBV20-1 to TRBJ2-5; D could derive from TRBD1 or TRBD2 (5 bases each). The CDR3 totals 13 residues. Between the trimmed V and J ends, which lost 0 bases and 4 bases, there was a span of 9 bases. CDR1 is DFQATT, CDR2 SNEGSKA, per germline (reference sequence).

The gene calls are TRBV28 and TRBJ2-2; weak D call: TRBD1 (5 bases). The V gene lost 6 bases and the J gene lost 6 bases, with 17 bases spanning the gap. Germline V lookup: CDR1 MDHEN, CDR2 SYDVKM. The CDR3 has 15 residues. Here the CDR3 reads CASSLQKRGPGELFF. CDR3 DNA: TGTGCCAGCAGCTTGCAGAAAAGGGGCCCCGGGGAGCTGTTTTTT.

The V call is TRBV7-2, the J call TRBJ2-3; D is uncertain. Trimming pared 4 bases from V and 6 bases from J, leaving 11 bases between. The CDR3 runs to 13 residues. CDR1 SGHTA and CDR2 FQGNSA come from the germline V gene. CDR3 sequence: CASSSGWGDTQYF. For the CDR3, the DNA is TGTGCCAGCAGCTCGGGCTGGGGTGATACGCAGTATTTT.

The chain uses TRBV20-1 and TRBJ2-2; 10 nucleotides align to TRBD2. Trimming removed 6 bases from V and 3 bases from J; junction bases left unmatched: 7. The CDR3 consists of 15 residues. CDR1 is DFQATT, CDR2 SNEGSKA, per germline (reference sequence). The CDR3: CSAPLGLADTGELFF. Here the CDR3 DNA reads TGCAGTGCCCCCCTTGGACTAGCGGACACCGGGGAGCTGTTTTTT.

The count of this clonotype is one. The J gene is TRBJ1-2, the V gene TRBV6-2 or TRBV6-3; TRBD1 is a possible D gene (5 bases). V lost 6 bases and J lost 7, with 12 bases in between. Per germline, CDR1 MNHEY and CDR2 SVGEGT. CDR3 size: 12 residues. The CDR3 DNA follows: TGTGCCAGCAGAACAGGTAGCGGTGGCTACACCTTC. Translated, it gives CASRTGSGGYTF.

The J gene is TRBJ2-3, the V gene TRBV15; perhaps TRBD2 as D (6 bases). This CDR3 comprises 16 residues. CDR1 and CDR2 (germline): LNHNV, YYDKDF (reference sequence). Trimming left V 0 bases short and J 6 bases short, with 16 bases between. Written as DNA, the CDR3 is TGTGCCACCAGCAGAGAGGTCGGGAGTATCACGGATACGCAGTATTTT. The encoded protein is CATSREVGSITDTQYF.

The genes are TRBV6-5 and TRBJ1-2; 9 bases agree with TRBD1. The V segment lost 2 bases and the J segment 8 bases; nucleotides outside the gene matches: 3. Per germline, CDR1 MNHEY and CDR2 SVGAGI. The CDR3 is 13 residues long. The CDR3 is CASSYGTGRGYTF. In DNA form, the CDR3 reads TGTGCCAGCAGTTACGGGACAGGGAGAGGCTACACCTTC.

The DNA of the CDR3 is TGTGCCAGTACCTCGGACAGAAACGGCGGCTACACCTTC. As protein: CASTSDRNGGYTF. This chain connects TRBV19 to TRBJ1-2; a weak D match, TRBD1 (6 bases). The CDR3 extends over 13 amino acids. The V and J ends lost 7 bases and 8 bases respectively, with 17 bases between them. The germline V gene encodes CDR1 LNHDA and CDR2 SQIVND (reference sequence).